This TCR beta chain came from a study of blood T cell repertoires in COVID-19. About the study: Researchers got acute and convalescent COVID-19 samples from the United States, Italy and Spain. PBMCs, B-cell-depleted T cells, or T cells provided the cDNA or gDNA that made up the material.

Libraries were prepared by immunoSEQ multiplex PCR; TCRdb keeps only in-frame clonotypes and omits some of them. Here the sample spans approximately 190,000 clones, roughly 82% being singletons. It was during active infection that Seattle patients were enrolled and then longitudinally followed. Trimming left V 5 bases short and J 0 bases short, with 9 bases between. From germline, CDR1 is SGHAT and CDR2 FQDESV (reference sequence). The CDR3 has 14 residues. Sequencing was done on a sample of peripheral blood. V gene TRBV11-1 combines with J gene TRBJ2-3; D perhaps matches TRBD2 (6 bases). The sequence derives from a woman aged 55-75 years with COVID-19, enrolled during active disease. CDR3 sequence reads: CASSPGTSTDTQYF. In DNA form, the CDR3 reads TGTGCCAGCAGCCCGGGGACTAGCACAGATACGCAGTATTTT.